This T cell receptor (beta chain) was identified during a study of T cell changes during pregnancy in multiple sclerosis. CDR1 is SGHDT and CDR2 is YYEEEE in the germline V gene. Unmatched junction bases numbered 3, after V lost 0 bases and J lost 5 bases. The CDR3 runs 15 residues. Clones were read by immunoSEQ multiplex PCR, and TCRdb kept only the in-frame ones, dropping some. The sample yields about 40,000 clones, 88% seen once. The rearrangement uses TRBV5-6 and TRBJ2-1, with TRBD2 matching over 9 bases. The receptor comes from a female donor in good health, enrolled as a control in a pregnancy study. This sample comprised peripheral blood, obtained in the first trimester of pregnancy. The CDR3 DNA follows: TGTGCCAGCAGCTTGGGACTAGCGGTTAACAATGAGCAGTTCTTC. Protein: CASSLGLAVNNEQFF. Full variable domain (outside the CDR3, taken from reference TRBV5-6 and TRBJ2-1): DAGVTQSPTHLIKTRGQQVTLRCSPKSGHDTVSWYQQALGQGPQFIFQYYEEEERQRGNFPDRFSGHQFPNYSSELNVNALLLGDSALYLCASSLGLAVNNEQFFGPGTRLTVL.